This TCR beta chain was documented in a study of T cell responses to AZD1222 COVID-19 vaccine. Some clones are missing from TCRdb's copy, which holds only in-frame ones; the method was immunoSEQ multiplex PCR. Of about 140,000 clones in the sample, approximately 92% are singletons; the top ten hold about 4.8%. V shed 1 base and J shed 2 bases, with 15 bases lying between them. This CDR3 has 17 amino acids. In germline, CDR1 is LNHNV, CDR2 YYDKDF (reference sequence). The input for sequencing was peripheral blood, taken on day 0 of AZD1222 vaccination. This clonotype was sampled from an adult in good health. This chain links TRBV15 with TRBJ1-5, with a possible D match to TRBD1 (5 bases). CDR3 amino acids: CATSRGPGPGGNQPQHF. In nucleotides, the CDR3 is TGTGCCACCAGCAGAGGACCGGGACCTGGGGGCAATCAGCCCCAGCATTTT.